Listed below are T cell receptor beta chains from one sample, sequenced in a study of blood T cell repertoires in COVID-19. Generated by immunoSEQ multiplex PCR, the TCRdb table keeps only in-frame clones and is missing some. In the table there are about 68,000 clones, about 85% of which are singletons. Sequencing was performed on peripheral blood. These receptors all come from a woman aged 45-65 years with COVID-19, enrolled during active disease. The CDR3 runs from the conserved cysteine through the conserved F or W. A D gene is named only where the DNA matches it firmly. Clone size is given for some rows only: seen once, a few or many times, or a class if the clone is expanded.

V,D,size,J,DNA,CDR3
TRBV30,.,once,TRBJ2-3,TGTGCCTGGAGTCTAGGCGGGGTCACAGATACGCAGTATTTT,CAWSLGGVTDTQYF
TRBV4-1,TRBD1,.,TRBJ2-1,TGCGCCAGCAGCCAAGTTTCAGGGGGCAATGAGCAGTTCTTC,CASSQVSGGNEQFF
TRBV9,.,.,TRBJ2-2,TGTGCCAGCAGCGCCCTCTACACCGGGGAGCTGTTTTTT,CASSALYTGELFF
TRBV6-1,.,.,TRBJ2-7,TGTGCCAGCAGTGAAGCTGGACAGCTATACGAGCAGTACTTC,CASSEAGQLYEQYF
TRBV25-1,TRBD2,.,TRBJ2-7,TGTGCCAGCAGTGACCAGCGGGAAACCTACGAGCAGTACTTC,CASSDQRETYEQYF
TRBV5-1,.,.,TRBJ1-4,TGCGCCAGCAGCTTGGGGGCTGACAGAGTGAATGAAAAACTGTTTTTT,CASSLGADRVNEKLFF
TRBV6-1,TRBD1,.,TRBJ1-1,TGTGCCAGCAGTGAACTAGGGGGCGGAGAAGCTTTCTTT,CASSELGGGEAFF
TRBV27,TRBD2,.,TRBJ2-2,TGTGCCAGCAACAGCGGGAGTAGCACCGGGGAGCTGTTTTTT,CASNSGSSTGELFF
TRBV18,.,.,TRBJ2-3,TGTGCCAGCTCACCCCCCCAGGGGCTTGCAGATACGCAGTATTTT,CASSPPQGLADTQYF
TRBV28,TRBD2,once,TRBJ2-2,TGTGCCAGCAGTCGGCTAGCGGGATTACCCGGGGAGCTGTTTTTT,CASSRLAGLPGELFF
TRBV7-2,TRBD2,.,TRBJ2-7,TGTGCCAGCAGCCCCTCTAGCGGGTTCAGGTCCTACGAGCAGTACTTC,CASSPSSGFRSYEQYF
TRBV28,.,.,TRBJ2-3,TGTGCCAGCACCCCCCGAGGGGGGGCAGATACGCAGTATTTT,CASTPRGGADTQYF
TRBV7-9,TRBD2,.,TRBJ2-2,TGTGCCAGCAGCTTTAAAGCGGGAGGTTCCGGGGAGCTGTTTTTT,CASSFKAGGSGELFF
TRBV30,.,few,TRBJ1-5,TGTGCCTGGATAAACCGACAGACTCAAGGGCCCCAGCATTTT,CAWINRQTQGPQHF
TRBV7-3,.,.,TRBJ2-3,TGTGCCAGCAGCTTGGCGGGCGCACTGACAGATACGCAGTATTTT,CASSLAGALTDTQYF
TRBV29-1,TRBD2,.,TRBJ2-1,TGCAGCGTTGTACCGGGACTAGCGGGCAACAATGAGCAGTTCTTC,CSVVPGLAGNNEQFF
TRBV5-1,.,.,TRBJ1-3,TGCGCCAGCAGCTTGGGAGGTGGAAACACCATATATTTT,CASSLGGGNTIYF
TRBV3-1/TRBV3-2,.,.,TRBJ2-3,TGTGCCAGCAGCCAAGCGGGAGTCTGGGAAGATACGCAGTATTTT,CASSQAGVWEDTQYF
TRBV28,.,.,TRBJ1-5,TGTGCCAGCAGCCCCTCGGGGAATAGCAATCAGCCCCAGCATTTT,CASSPSGNSNQPQHF
TRBV6-5,.,.,TRBJ1-1,TGTGCCAGCAGGGGGGGACGGAAAGCGGTGACTGAAGCTTTCTTT,CASRGGRKAVTEAFF
TRBV6-5,TRBD2,.,TRBJ2-3,TGTGCCAGCAGGCCGACTAGCGGGAGTACCGATACGCAGTATTTT,CASRPTSGSTDTQYF
TRBV30,TRBD2,few,TRBJ2-2,TGTGCCTGGCGGACTCGCCCTAGCGGGAGTTCCGGGGAGCTGTTTTTT,CAWRTRPSGSSGELFF
TRBV5-1,.,.,TRBJ2-2,TGCGCCAGCAGCTTGTTCTCCTACACCGGGGAGCTGTTTTTT,CASSLFSYTGELFF
TRBV7-8,.,.,TRBJ2-3,TGTGCCAGCAGCTTCCTCCGGGGTACGCAGTATTTT,CASSFLRGTQYF
TRBV7-2,.,.,TRBJ2-4,TGTGCCAGCAGCCCCGGGGGACGGGACCACATTCAGTACTTC,CASSPGGRDHIQYF
TRBV4-2,TRBD2,.,TRBJ2-7,TGTGCCAGCAGCCAAGGGAGGCTAGCGGGAGTTAACGAGCAGTACTTC,CASSQGRLAGVNEQYF
TRBV2,.,.,TRBJ2-7,TGTGCCAGCAGTGTGGCTCTAGTCTCCCACGAGCAGTACTTC,CASSVALVSHEQYF
TRBV7-6,TRBD2,.,TRBJ2-5,TGTGCCAGCAGCTCCGCGGGAGGCGACCAAGAGACCCAGTACTTC,CASSSAGGDQETQYF
TRBV7-2,TRBD2,.,TRBJ2-2,TGTGCCAGCAGCTTAAACCGGGGGGGCTTCAACAGCGGGGAGCTGTTTTTT,CASSLNRGGFNSGELFF
TRBV6-8,TRBD1,.,TRBJ1-5,TGTGCCAGCAGAACCGGGACAGGGGGCCCCAATAGCAATCAGCCCCAGCATTTT,CASRTGTGGPNSNQPQHF
TRBV18,.,.,TRBJ2-5,TGTGCCAGCTCACTGTACCGGGAGGAGACCCAGTACTTC,CASSLYREETQYF
TRBV20-1,TRBD1,.,TRBJ2-7,TGCAGTGCTAGTCGCCCCCTCGGGCCAGGGGGACGCGAGCAGTACTTC,CSASRPLGPGGREQYF
TRBV28,TRBD1,.,TRBJ1-2,TGTGCCAGCAGACCCACAGGGGGGACGGGCTACACCTTC,CASRPTGGTGYTF
TRBV29-1,TRBD1,.,TRBJ1-1,TGCAGCGTTGAAGGACAGGGGGCCACTGAAGCTTTCTTT,CSVEGQGATEAFF
TRBV5-1,.,.,TRBJ2-7,TGCGCCAGCAGCTTGTGGGGCAGGGACTACGAGCAGTACTTC,CASSLWGRDYEQYF
TRBV3-1/TRBV3-2,.,.,TRBJ1-2,TGTGCCAGCAGCCCGGACAGCCCCGTACGTTCCACCTTC,CASSPDSPVRSTF
TRBV3-1/TRBV3-2,TRBD2,.,TRBJ2-5,TGTGCCAGCAGCCTCTCCATCCCGACTAGCGGGGGAGCCACGACCCAGTACTTC,CASSLSIPTSGGATTQYF